Presented here are 32 T cell receptor beta chains from one specimen sequenced in a study of blood T cells in healthy people across ages. The second PCR ran 7 to 11 cycles with a sample-barcoded 5' primer and J-beta primers. One entry per CDR3 protein results from TCRdb running MiXCR on the 5' RACE reads. Among about 780,000 distinct CDR3 sequences listed, around 45% were seen once. Sequences were obtained from blood. The receptors shown here come from a man older than 75 in good health.

This clonotype was detected only a few times. The chain carries TRBV7-2 and TRBJ2-7, with D possibly being TRBD2 (6 bases). CDR3 length equals 14 residues. CDR1 SGHTA and CDR2 FQGNSA come from the germline V gene. The V gene lost 4 bases and the J gene lost 4 bases, with 14 bases spanning the gap. The CDR3 loop is CASSSEGFGYEQYF. CDR3 nucleotides: TGTGCCAGCAGCTCGGAGGGGTTTGGGTACGAGCAGTACTTC. Full variable domain (rest looked up from reference TRBV7-2 and TRBJ2-7): GAGVSQSPSNKVTEKGKDVELRCDPISGHTALYWYRQSLGQGLEFLIYFQGNSAPDKSGLPSDRFSAERTGGSVSTLTIQRTQQEDSAVYLCASSSEGFGYEQYFGPGTRLTVT.

This chain uses TRBV27 with TRBJ2-1, with 16 positions matching TRBD2. The CDR3 sequence is 13 residues long. Unmatched junction bases numbered 3, after V lost 5 bases and J lost 14 bases. The germline V gene has CDR1 MNHEY and CDR2 SMNVEV (reference sequence). This CDR3 is CASSLGTSGREFF. The CDR3 bases are TGTGCCAGCAGTCTGGGGACTAGCGGGAGGGAGTTCTTC.

The V call is TRBV7-2, the J call TRBJ2-4; no firm D call. V dropped 4 bases and J dropped 13 bases, with 14 bases sitting between them. Germline V gene lookup returns CDR1 SGHTA and CDR2 FQGNSA. The CDR3 has 12 residues. The DNA for the CDR3 is TGTGCCAGCAGCTCCCGTTTCTATGAGCAGTACTTC. Amino acids: CASSSRFYEQYF.

This clonotype was found many times. The chain couples TRBV5-1 to TRBJ2-1; D is unresolved. Germline CDR1 and CDR2: SGHRS and YFSETQ. The length of the CDR3 is 13 residues. Trimming left V 2 bases short and J 5 bases short, with 8 bases between. CDR3 protein: CASSFEVHNEQFF. The CDR3 nucleotides read TGCGCCAGCAGCTTTGAGGTCCACAATGAGCAGTTCTTC.

The count of this clonotype is one. The chain joins TRBV12-3 or TRBV12-4 to TRBJ2-1; TRBD1 matches at 7 bases. This CDR3 contains 15 residues. V dropped 2 bases and J dropped 6; count of bases not matched to a gene: 7. CDR3 DNA: TGTGCCAGCAGTTTATCGGACAGGCGTGCCAATGAGCAGTTCTTC. It is translated as CASSLSDRRANEQFF.

The gene calls are TRBV12-3 or TRBV12-4 and TRBJ2-5, with a weak D call TRBD2 (6 bases). This CDR3 has 13 amino acids. Trimming took off 5 bases at V and 7 bases at J, with 14 bases between the two ends. The CDR3: CASSPGDPWTQYF. The CDR3 nucleotides are TGTGCCAGCAGTCCGGGAGACCCCTGGACCCAGTACTTC.

V and J are TRBV20-1 and TRBJ2-5; D could derive from TRBD1 or TRBD2 (5 bases each). Between the trimmed V and J ends, which lost 3 bases and 0 bases, there was a span of 14 bases. Per the germline V gene, CDR1 is DFQATT and CDR2 is SNEGSKA (reference sequence). The CDR3 covers 15 residues. The CDR3 coding sequence is TGCAGTGCTAGCGAGTCCGGGACCCACCAAGAGACCCAGTACTTC. Protein product: CSASESGTHQETQYF.

The chain has TRBV10-2 and TRBJ1-4, with D possibly matching TRBD1 (5 bases). CDR3 length equals 13 residues. V lost 3 bases and J lost 8, with 10 bases in between. Germline V gives CDR1 WSHSY, CDR2 SAAADI. The CDR3 DNA reads as TGCGCCAGCAGTGATAGGGGACTCGAAAAACTGTTTTTT. Amino acids: CASSDRGLEKLFF.

Only a few counts were recorded for this clonotype. The rearrangement links TRBV7-2 to TRBJ2-1; 8 bases are a match to TRBD1. The CDR3 consists of 17 residues. With 1 base clipped from V and 4 bases from J, the junction kept 9 bases outside the gene matches. Germline CDR1 and CDR2: SGHTA and FQGNSA. The CDR3 region has the DNA TGTGCCAGCAGCTTAGGGCATACAGGGGGAAGGTACAATGAGCAGTTCTTC. The encoded protein is CASSLGHTGGRYNEQFF.

This clonotype occurred many times. The CDR3 loop is CASSFLVGGDGTQYF. The CDR3 DNA follows: TGTGCCAGCAGCTTTCTCGTAGGAGGGGACGGGACCCAGTACTTC. This chain joins TRBV11-2 and TRBJ2-5, with a possible D match to TRBD2 (6 bases). The CDR3 contains 15 residues. The V and J ends lost 3 bases and 7 bases respectively, with 18 bases between them. The germline V gene has CDR1 SGHAT and CDR2 FQNNGV.

CDR3: CASSIVAGGAKNIQYF. CDR3 DNA: TGCGCCAGCAGCATTGTAGCGGGAGGGGCCAAAAACATTCAGTACTTC. This rearrangement joins TRBV5-1 to TRBJ2-4; TRBD2 matches at 11 bases. The CDR3 loop spans 16 amino acids. Germline assignment: CDR1 SGHRS and CDR2 YFSETQ. With V trimmed by 4 bases and J by 1 base, 4 bases remained unmatched.

The chain has TRBV6-6 and TRBJ2-7; 9 nucleotides align to TRBD2. Losses at the gene ends were 0 bases for V and 5 bases for J; bases not matched to a gene: 5. The length of the CDR3 is 15 residues. CDR1 and CDR2 from the germline V gene are MNHNY and SVGAGI (reference sequence). CDR3 sequence: CASSYSGGRAHEQYF. The CDR3 DNA reads TGTGCCAGCAGTTACTCAGGCGGGAGGGCCCACGAGCAGTACTTC.

This clonotype was counted between two and nine times. The rearrangement links TRBV9 to TRBJ2-7; D gene unclear. CDR3 length: 13 amino acids. Trimming stripped 0 bases from V and 3 bases from J, with 7 bases between. Germline V gene sequence: CDR1 SGDLS, CDR2 YYNGEE. The CDR3, as DNA: TGTGCCAGCAGCGTAGCCAGTGACTACGAGCAGTACTTC. It yields the protein CASSVASDYEQYF.

The rearrangement joins TRBV5-4 to TRBJ2-5; TRBD2 might be the D (5 bases). V was pared by 4 bases and J by 1 base, with 11 bases between. The length of the CDR3 is 14 residues. Per the germline V gene, CDR1 is SGHNT and CDR2 is YYREEE (reference sequence). The CDR3 region is CASSPGLRQETQYF. CDR3 bases: TGTGCCAGCAGCCCCGGACTGCGCCAAGAGACCCAGTACTTC.

This clonotype was counted only a few times. This sequence joins TRBV7-2 and TRBJ2-7, with D perhaps TRBD1 (6 bases). The CDR3 spans 15 residues. V lost 0 bases and J lost 5, with 14 bases in between. Germline assignment: CDR1 SGHTA and CDR2 FQGNSA. CDR3 coding DNA: TGTGCCAGCAGCTTAGCAGGGCAGGGGCTGGACGAGCAGTACTTC. The encoded protein is CASSLAGQGLDEQYF.

This clonotype was counted only a few times. CDR3 sequence reads: CASSGIENEQFF. The CDR3 DNA reads TGTGCCAGCAGCGGAATTGAAAATGAGCAGTTCTTC. The chain is built from TRBV9 and TRBJ2-1; D ambiguous. Looked up from germline, CDR1 is SGDLS and CDR2 is YYNGEE. CDR3 size: 12 residues. Trimming left V 3 bases short and J 7 bases short, with 8 bases between.

The table lists this clonotype with a few counts. The chain recombines TRBV29-1 with TRBJ2-4, with D tentatively TRBD2 (6 bases). Trimming took 6 bases from V and 8 from J, leaving 23 bases between them. The germline V gene encodes CDR1 SQVTM and CDR2 ANQGSEA. The CDR3 spans 15 residues. CDR3 nucleotide sequence: TGCAGCGTATCCACCGACGGGGGTCCAGTGGACATTCAGTACTTC. Its translation is CSVSTDGGPVDIQYF.

There are many counts of this clonotype. The chain has TRBV6-6 and TRBJ2-1; 10 bases are shared with TRBD1. The CDR3 extends over 17 amino acids. V shed 0 bases and J 4 bases; nucleotides not matched to a gene: 6. Germline values: CDR1 MNHNY, CDR2 SVGAGI (reference sequence). The CDR3 here is CASSYSAGQGIYNEQFF. The CDR3, as DNA: TGTGCCAGCAGTTACTCTGCGGGACAGGGGATATACAATGAGCAGTTCTTC.

This sequence joins TRBV5-1 and TRBJ1-6; D is unresolved. The CDR3 loop spans 16 amino acids. V dropped 4 bases and J dropped 13 bases, with 24 bases sitting between them. In germline, CDR1 is SGHRS, CDR2 YFSETQ. The chain's CDR3 is CASSPKPPGPSVPLHF. The CDR3 DNA is TGCGCCAGCAGCCCGAAGCCTCCGGGCCCCTCGGTCCCCCTCCACTTT.

This clonotype has ten or more counts. This chain links TRBV10-3 with TRBJ1-6; D unclear. CDR3 size: 14 residues. V was cut by 2 bases and J by 5 bases, with 7 bases left in between. Germline V gives CDR1 ENHRY, CDR2 SYGVKD. CDR3 sequence: CAISEAPDNSPLHF. CDR3 nucleotides: TGTGCCATCAGTGAGGCGCCAGATAATTCACCCCTCCACTTT.

This clonotype was counted a few times. V is TRBV3-1 and J is TRBJ2-7, with a weak D call TRBD2 (6 bases). The CDR3 has 11 amino acids. Deletions cut 5 bases from V and 9 bases from J, with 11 bases between. Germline-derived CDR1 and CDR2 are LGHDT and YNNKEL (reference sequence). CDR3 in DNA: TGTGCCAGCAGCTTCGGAGCGGGGCAGTACTTC. This encodes CASSFGAGQYF.

The chain employs TRBV28 and TRBJ2-5; 7 positions match TRBD2. V lost 3 bases and J lost 11; bases outside the gene matches: 21. The CDR3 is 17 residues long. Germline assignment: CDR1 MDHEN and CDR2 SYDVKM. The CDR3 loop reads CASSFPPGGGSYNEQYF. DNA for the CDR3: TGTGCCAGCAGTTTCCCACCCGGGGGAGGGTCCTACAATGAGCAGTACTTC.

This sequence joins TRBV6-1 and TRBJ2-6; D unresolved. Trimming removed 4 bases from V and 3 bases from J, with 10 bases in between. This CDR3 contains 15 residues. CDR1 is MNHNS and CDR2 is SASEGT in the germline V gene. DNA for the CDR3: TGTGCCAGCAGTGTCTTAGCATATGGGGCCAACGTCCTGACTTTC. Translated: CASSVLAYGANVLTF.

This clonotype was observed a handful of times. This chain connects TRBV5-6 to TRBJ1-5, with D possibly being TRBD1 (5 bases). Germline V gene lookup returns CDR1 SGHDT and CDR2 YYEEEE. The CDR3 is 14 residues long. Trimming shortened V by 4 bases and J by 6 bases, and 14 bases separated the two germline ends. CDR3 region: CASSLGGEFQPQHF. CDR3 coding DNA: TGTGCCAGCAGCCTTGGGGGGGAATTTCAGCCCCAGCATTTT.

The rearrangement links TRBV27 to TRBJ2-5; TRBD1 is a possible D gene (6 bases). The DNA end is more similar to TRBJ2-7, so the J call may be wrong. The germline gives CDR1 MNHEY, CDR2 SMNVEV (reference sequence). This CDR3 has 16 residues. The DNA for the CDR3 is TGTGCCAGCAGTTTATTTCCTCCAGGGGTTTCCTACGAGCAGTACTTC. Its translation: CASSLFPPGVSYEQYF.

Ten or more counts support this clonotype. The chain couples TRBV7-2 to TRBJ2-1, with TRBD1 as a possible D gene (6 bases). Deletions cut 3 bases from V and 7 bases from J, with 19 bases between. The V gene's germline CDR1 is SGHTA and CDR2 FQGNSA. This CDR3 region has 16 residues. Here the CDR3 DNA reads TGTGCCAGCAGCTTGTTCGGGCAGGGGTTGTCGAATGAGCAGTTCTTC. Translation gives CASSLFGQGLSNEQFF.

The chain is built from TRBV9 and TRBJ2-3; D remains unclear. V shed 3 bases and J shed 4 bases, with 9 bases lying between them. Germline V CDR1 and CDR2: SGDLS, YYNGEE. This CDR3 comprises 13 residues. CDR3 DNA sequence: TGTGCCAGCAGCGCCCTTTCACCAGATACGCAGTATTTT. Its translation: CASSALSPDTQYF.

The genes are TRBV2 and TRBJ2-7; 10 nucleotides align to TRBD2. Germline assignment: CDR1 SNHLY and CDR2 FYNNEI. J was trimmed by 7 bases and V by 1 base; bases with no gene match: 7. The CDR3 contains 15 residues. CDR3: CASSEGASGRWEQYF. CDR3 coding DNA: TGTGCCAGCAGTGAAGGGGCTAGCGGGAGATGGGAGCAGTACTTC.

The gene calls are TRBV7-3 and TRBJ2-1, with 8 positions matching TRBD2. The CDR3 has 15 residues. CDR1 is SGHTA and CDR2 is FQGTGA in the germline V gene. J lost 9 bases, V lost 2 bases, and 9 bases had no gene match. DNA of the CDR3: TGTGCCAGCAGCTTAGCGTCGGGAGGGTATAGTGAGCAGTTCTTC. As protein: CASSLASGGYSEQFF.

V gene TRBV7-9 combines with J gene TRBJ2-1; 8 nucleotides line up with TRBD2. The germline V gene has CDR1 SEHNR and CDR2 FQNEAQ (reference sequence). The CDR3 spans 14 residues. V dropped 6 bases and J dropped 7; count of bases not matched to a gene: 8. The DNA for the CDR3 is TGTGCCAGCAGGGTTGCGGGACTAGAGAATGAGCAGTTCTTC. It is translated as CASRVAGLENEQFF. Combining the CDR3 with reference TRBV7-9 and TRBJ2-1 gives the whole variable domain DTGVSQNPRHKITKRGQNVTFRCDPISEHNRLYWYRQTLGQGPEFLTYFQNEAQLEKSRLLSDRFSAERPKGSFSTLEIQRTEQGDSAMYLCASRVAGLENEQFFGPGTRLTVL.

The table lists this clonotype with many counts. The chain uses TRBV7-2 and TRBJ2-4; D uncertain. This CDR3 has 14 residues. Germline V CDR1 and CDR2: SGHTA, FQGNSA. V was shortened by 2 bases and J by 6 bases, with 11 bases between the two germline ends. CDR3 in DNA: TGTGCCAGCAGCTTACGTGCGGTGGGAAACATTCAGTACTTC. Amino acids: CASSLRAVGNIQYF.

V usage is TRBV15 and J usage is TRBJ2-1; no definite D call. Germline values: CDR1 LNHNV, CDR2 YYDKDF (reference sequence). V dropped 3 bases and J dropped 7 bases, with 19 bases sitting between them. The CDR3 length is 16 residues. The CDR3 nucleotides are TGTGCCACCAGCAGCCACTACCACCCTTCATTGAATGAGCAGTTCTTC. Amino acids: CATSSHYHPSLNEQFF.